This record looks at one T cell receptor (beta chain) sequence and its context. The data were taken from a study of blood T cell repertoires in COVID-19. Study as a whole: Acute and convalescent COVID-19 samples came from the United States, Italy and Spain. T cells, B-cell-depleted T cells, or PBMCs provided the cDNA or gDNA that served as material.

Per the study methods: Reference gene primer amplification gave nucleated cell count estimates. Sequencing used immunoSEQ multiplex PCR; TCRdb keeps in-frame clones, though not all of them. D and trimming were read from the DNA, whereas the V and J calls and clone size are those reported in that table. The profile covers approximately 100,000 clones, with about 80% appearing a single time and more than 13% taken by the ten largest. The V segment lost 5 bases and the J segment 1 base; nucleotides outside the gene matches: 10. The germline gives CDR1 SGHRS, CDR2 YFSETQ. The CDR3 covers 16 residues. The J gene is TRBJ2-7, the V gene TRBV5-1; TRBD1 matches at 9 bases. This TCR came from a woman aged 55-75 years with acute or convalescent COVID-19. What was sequenced was peripheral blood. As DNA, the CDR3 is TGCGCCAGCAGTTTAAGTCCGGGACAGGGATCCTACGAGCAGTACTTC. As protein: CASSLSPGQGSYEQYF.